The 24 T cell receptor beta chains below come from one sample, sequenced in a study of blood T cell repertoires in COVID-19. Using immunoSEQ multiplex PCR, the repertoire was profiled, and TCRdb retains in-frame clones only, with some absent. The sample holds fewer than 400,000 clones, roughly 85% seen once. What was sequenced was PBMCs or T cells enriched from blood (not recorded which). These receptors all stem from a young woman who had been exposed to COVID-19.

The CDR3 coding sequence is TGTGCCAGCAGCTTAGCGGGCCCCGATACGCAGTATTTT. The encoded protein is CASSLAGPDTQYF. The V call is TRBV5-6, the J call TRBJ2-3; D is possibly TRBD2 (6 bases). The V gene's germline CDR1 is SGHDT and CDR2 YYEEEE. V was pared by 2 bases and J by 6 bases, with 10 bases between. This CDR3 spans 13 amino acids.

There are a few counts of this clone. The chain combines TRBV19 with TRBJ1-1; 8 bases are a match to TRBD1. Losses at the gene ends were 5 bases for V and 4 bases for J; bases not matched to a gene: 6. Germline V gives CDR1 LNHDA, CDR2 SQIVND (reference sequence). The CDR3 is 14 residues long. CDR3 bases: TGTGCCAGTAGTGCTCTGACAGGGGTCACTGAAGCTTTCTTT. Translating gives CASSALTGVTEAFF.

The chain recombines TRBV30 with TRBJ2-7; 7 bases map to TRBD2. Germline CDR1 GTSNPN, CDR2 SVGIG (reference sequence). The CDR3 length is 14 residues. The V segment lost 0 bases and the J segment 7 bases; nucleotides outside the gene matches: 9. The CDR3 nucleotides are TGTGCCTGGAGTGTGCCTGTCGGGGGGAGAGAGCAGTACTTC. This encodes CAWSVPVGGREQYF.

The gene calls are TRBV19 and TRBJ1-5; D may be TRBD1 (5 bases). Per germline, CDR1 LNHDA and CDR2 SQIVND (reference sequence). V lost 7 bases, J lost 2 bases, and 18 bases lay in between. CDR3 size: 16 residues. The CDR3 loop is CASNPDTPSGNQPQHF. In DNA form, the CDR3 reads TGTGCCAGTAACCCGGACACCCCATCAGGCAATCAGCCCCAGCATTTT. Combining the CDR3 with reference TRBV19 and TRBJ1-5 gives the whole variable domain DGGITQSPKYLFRKEGQNVTLSCEQNLNHDAMYWYRQDPGQGLRLIYYSQIVNDFQKGDIAEGYSVSREKKESFPLTVTSAQKNPTAFYLCASNPDTPSGNQPQHFGDGTRLSIL.

This clone has just one count. The V and J genes are TRBV19 and TRBJ2-5, with no clear D. CDR3 length: 13 residues. V dropped 7 bases and J dropped 5 bases, with 14 bases sitting between them. Germline CDR1 and CDR2: LNHDA and SQIVND (reference sequence). Written as DNA, the CDR3 is TGTGCCAGTAAACCGGGTACCAAGGAGACCCAGTACTTC. Residues: CASKPGTKETQYF.

V gene TRBV7-2 combines with J gene TRBJ2-5; 10 bases are a match to TRBD2. The trim removed 1 base at V and 5 bases at J, leaving 10 bases unmatched. The CDR3 contains 17 residues. The V gene's germline CDR1 is SGHTA and CDR2 FQGNSA. The CDR3 reads CASSLVVGSGGAETQYF. DNA for the CDR3: TGTGCCAGCAGCTTAGTCGTAGGAAGCGGGGGGGCGGAGACCCAGTACTTC.

The chain carries TRBV9 and TRBJ1-2; TRBD1 agrees at 7 bases. This CDR3 region has 16 residues. V lost 3 bases and J lost 1; bases outside the gene matches: 9. The germline V gene has CDR1 SGDLS and CDR2 YYNGEE. The CDR3 protein is CASSDHNRGRNYGYTF. The CDR3 bases are TGTGCCAGCAGCGACCATAACAGGGGCCGTAACTATGGCTACACCTTC.

This chain joins TRBV15 and TRBJ2-3; 8 nucleotides align to TRBD1. This CDR3 contains 16 residues. Germline V gene data show CDR1 as LNHNV and CDR2 as YYDKDF (reference sequence). With 5 bases clipped from V and 0 bases from J, the junction kept 7 bases outside the gene matches. CDR3 sequence reads: CATSGLGDRSTDTQYF. The CDR3 bases are TGTGCCACCAGCGGACTGGGGGACAGGAGCACAGATACGCAGTATTTT.

CDR3 nucleotide sequence: TGTGCCAGCAGCCCTCGTCCACAGGGGGCCCCACGGGGAAGCACAGATACGCAGTATTTT. Its translation: CASSPRPQGAPRGSTDTQYF. The chain joins TRBV28 to TRBJ2-3, with 9 bases aligning to TRBD1. The CDR3 spans 20 residues. V shed 6 bases and J 0 bases; nucleotides not matched to a gene: 19. The germline V gene encodes CDR1 MDHEN and CDR2 SYDVKM.

The V and J genes are TRBV19 and TRBJ1-2, with 10 bases that match TRBD1. CDR3 length equals 16 residues. Losses at the gene ends were 2 bases for V and 3 bases for J; bases not matched to a gene: 6. Germline values: CDR1 LNHDA, CDR2 SQIVND (reference sequence). CDR3 nucleotide sequence: TGTGCCAGTAGTATACCGGGACAGGGGAGTTACTATGGCTACACCTTC. It encodes CASSIPGQGSYYGYTF.

This chain connects TRBV5-1 to TRBJ2-3; 10 bases line up with TRBD2. CDR1 is SGHRS and CDR2 is YFSETQ in the germline V gene. The J segment lost 5 bases and the V segment lost 0 bases, leaving 12 bases of the junction unmatched. The CDR3 is 18 residues long. As DNA, the CDR3 is TGCGCCAGCAGCTTGGAAGGACTAGCGGTTGGGTTGGGAGATACGCAGTATTTT. It encodes CASSLEGLAVGLGDTQYF.

The rearrangement joins TRBV7-3 to TRBJ1-1, with TRBD1 matching over 7 bases. Trimming took 6 bases from V and 5 from J; bases not matched to a gene: 6. Germline V gene data show CDR1 as SGHTA and CDR2 as FQGTGA. The CDR3 length is 13 residues. Here the CDR3 DNA reads TGTGCCAGCAGTACAGGGGCCAGGACTGAAGCTTTCTTT. This translates into CASSTGARTEAFF.

This rearrangement joins TRBV30 to TRBJ2-3; tentative D call: TRBD2 (6 bases). The CDR3 extends over 13 amino acids. The germline CDR1 and CDR2 sequences are GTSNPN and SVGIG (reference sequence). The V end lost 0 bases, the J end lost 5 bases, and 9 bases lay between the germline ends. CDR3 sequence: CAWSVRGGDTQYF. In DNA, the CDR3 is TGTGCCTGGAGTGTACGGGGAGGAGATACGCAGTATTTT.

The V call is TRBV6-1, the J call TRBJ1-4, with 8 bases aligning to TRBD1. From germline, CDR1 is MNHNS and CDR2 SASEGT. The CDR3 runs 15 residues. Trimming cost V 0 bases and J 9 bases; bases outside gene matches: 6. The chain's CDR3 is CASSEASGTGQKLFF. The CDR3 bases are TGTGCCAGCAGTGAAGCGTCAGGGACAGGACAAAAACTGTTTTTT.

The V gene is TRBV13, the J gene TRBJ1-2, with D possibly being TRBD1 (5 bases). V shed 0 bases and J shed 3 bases, with 17 bases lying between them. The length of the CDR3 is 17 residues. Germline-derived CDR1 and CDR2 are PRHDT and FYEKMQ (reference sequence). This CDR3 reads CASSLGGQGIGDYGYTF. CDR3 sequence (DNA): TGTGCCAGCAGCTTAGGCGGGCAGGGCATCGGCGACTATGGCTACACCTTC.

This clone appeared a single time. The V call is TRBV18, the J call TRBJ1-5; the D gene is possibly TRBD1 (6 bases). The CDR3 spans 14 residues. V was pared by 3 bases and J by 7 bases, with 13 bases between. Per germline, CDR1 KGHSH and CDR2 LQKENI. In DNA, the CDR3 is TGTGCCAGCTCACCTCTCAGGGGAGAACAGCCCCAGCATTTT. It translates to CASSPLRGEQPQHF.

Turning to this clone: Sequence at one end of the junction differs from germline and may be a read error. The chain couples TRBV7-7 to TRBJ1-2, with D possibly being TRBD1 (6 bases). The CDR3 has 16 residues. Germline CDR1 reads SSHAT; CDR2 reads FNYEAQ (reference sequence). CDR3 sequence reads: CASSPLGGGGDYGYTF. CDR3 sequence (DNA): TGTGCTAGCAGCCCCCTCGGCGGAGGGGGGGACTATGGCTACACCTTC.

V gene TRBV4-1 combines with J gene TRBJ1-2; D gene uncertain. The V gene lost 5 bases and the J gene lost 0 bases, with 13 bases spanning the gap. The CDR3 has 15 amino acids. CDR1 is MGHRA and CDR2 is YSYEKL in the germline V gene. The CDR3 spells CASSEISGTNYGYTF. The CDR3 region has the DNA TGCGCCAGCAGCGAAATTTCTGGCACTAACTATGGCTACACCTTC.

The rearrangement links TRBV6-5 to TRBJ2-7; 9 nucleotides align to TRBD1. This CDR3 has 15 residues. Unmatched junction bases numbered 9, after V lost 5 bases and J lost 4 bases. From germline, CDR1 is MNHEY and CDR2 SVGAGI. CDR3 DNA sequence: TGTGCCAGCAGTACCCGGACAGGGGTCGAATACGAGCAGTACTTC. Translating gives CASSTRTGVEYEQYF.

V and J are TRBV5-1 and TRBJ1-1, with D unclear. There are 14 residues in the CDR3. Trimming took off 1 base at V and 1 base at J, with 8 bases between the two ends. Germline-derived CDR1 and CDR2 are SGHRS and YFSETQ. CDR3 protein: CASSLSRGNTEAFF. The CDR3 coding sequence is TGCGCCAGCAGCTTGTCGAGAGGGAACACTGAAGCTTTCTTT.

The rearrangement joins TRBV23-1 to TRBJ2-5; TRBD1 is a possible D gene (6 bases). TRBV23-1 is an open reading frame whose function is uncertain. V lost 3 bases and J 2 bases, leaving 13 bases between the germline ends. The CDR3 loop spans 15 amino acids. In DNA, the CDR3 is TGCGCCAGCAGTCACCATCCGCAGGGGCAAGAGACCCAGTACTTC. As protein: CASSHHPQGQETQYF.

V is TRBV7-2 and J is TRBJ2-7, with D perhaps matching TRBD2 (5 bases). The CDR3 length is 17 residues. V lost 3 bases and J 0 bases, leaving 18 bases between the germline ends. Germline V gene data show CDR1 as SGHTA and CDR2 as FQGNSA. CDR3 amino acids: CASSFLGMSGISYEQYF. The CDR3 bases are TGTGCCAGCAGCTTCCTGGGAATGTCGGGGATCTCCTACGAGCAGTACTTC.

CDR3 nucleotides: TGTGCCAGCAGCGGATTCGGGACAGGGCTCTATCGTAATTTTGAAAAACTGTTTTTT. This encodes CASSGFGTGLYRNFEKLFF. The chain joins TRBV9 to TRBJ1-4; 9 bases fit TRBD1. This CDR3 contains 19 residues. The V gene end was trimmed by 3 bases and the J gene end by 7 bases; junction bases not matched to a gene: 19. Per the germline V gene, CDR1 is SGDLS and CDR2 is YYNGEE. The whole variable domain, remainder taken from reference TRBV9 and TRBJ1-4, is DSGVTQTPKHLITATGQRVTLRCSPRSGDLSVYWYQQSLDQGLQFLIQYYNGEERAKGNILERFSAQQFPDLHSELNLSSLELGDSALYFCASSGFGTGLYRNFEKLFFGSGTQLSVL.

CDR3: CASSSPGDRDNYGYTF. The CDR3 DNA reads as TGTGCCAGCAGTTCCCCTGGAGACAGGGATAACTATGGCTACACCTTC. This rearrangement joins TRBV28 to TRBJ1-2; 7 nucleotides match TRBD1. This CDR3 contains 16 residues. J gave up 1 base and V 4 bases, and 9 bases lay outside the gene matches. Germline lookup yields CDR1 MDHEN and CDR2 SYDVKM.